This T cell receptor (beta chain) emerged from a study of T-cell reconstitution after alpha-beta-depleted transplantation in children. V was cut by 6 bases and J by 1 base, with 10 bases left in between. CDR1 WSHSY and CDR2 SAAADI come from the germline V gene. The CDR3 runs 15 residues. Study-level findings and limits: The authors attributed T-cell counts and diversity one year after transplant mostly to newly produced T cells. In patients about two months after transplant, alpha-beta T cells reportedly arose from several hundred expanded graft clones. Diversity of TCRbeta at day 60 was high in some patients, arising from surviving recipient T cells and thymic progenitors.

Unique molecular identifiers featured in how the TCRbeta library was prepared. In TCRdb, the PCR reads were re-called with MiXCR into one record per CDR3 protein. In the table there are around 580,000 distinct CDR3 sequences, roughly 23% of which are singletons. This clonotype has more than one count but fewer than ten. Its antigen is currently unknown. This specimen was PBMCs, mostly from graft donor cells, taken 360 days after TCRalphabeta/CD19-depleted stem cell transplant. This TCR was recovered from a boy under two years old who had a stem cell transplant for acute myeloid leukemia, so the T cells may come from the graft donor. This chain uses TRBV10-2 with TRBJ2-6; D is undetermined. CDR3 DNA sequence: TGCGCCAGCAGCGATAAGGGTTCTGGGGCCAACGTCCTGACTTTC. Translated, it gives CASSDKGSGANVLTF.